Presented here are 22 T cell receptor beta chains from one specimen sequenced in a study of blood T cells in healthy people across ages. A second PCR of 7 to 11 cycles used a sample-barcoded 5' primer and a J-beta primer mix. TCRdb re-analysed the 5' RACE reads in MiXCR, keeping a single row per CDR3 protein. The sample contains about 680,000 distinct CDR3 sequences, 49% of which appear only once. Sequenced input: blood. The receptors were gathered from a woman in her sixties in good health.

On this clonotype itself: Just one base apart from a much larger clone, this may be a read error. The chain combines TRBV7-9 with TRBJ2-7; either TRBD1 or TRBD2 may supply D (5 bases each). This CDR3 is built from 14 residues. CDR1 is SEHNR and CDR2 is FQNEAQ in the germline V gene (reference sequence). CDR3 in DNA: TGTGCCAACAGCTCCCGGGACCTATCCTACGAGCAGTACTTC. This encodes CANSSRDLSYEQYF. Variable domain in full (rest from reference TRBV7-9 and TRBJ2-7): DTGVSQNPRHKITKRGQNVTFRCDPISEHNRLYWYRQTLGQGPEFLTYFQNEAQLEKSRLLSDRFSAERPKGSFSTLEIQRTEQGDSAMYLCANSSRDLSYEQYFGPGTRLTVT.

This clonotype was detected only once. This sequence joins TRBV5-4 and TRBJ2-5; D perhaps matches TRBD2 (5 bases). Trimming cost V 0 bases and J 3 bases, with 15 bases left between them. CDR3 length: 16 residues. Germline CDR1 and CDR2: SGHNT and YYREEE (reference sequence). The CDR3 here is CASSLGQRGWEETQYF. CDR3 in DNA: TGTGCCAGCAGCTTGGGTCAGCGCGGGTGGGAAGAGACCCAGTACTTC. The full variable domain, rest sourced from reference TRBV5-4 and TRBJ2-5, is ETGVTQSPTHLIKTRGQQVTLRCSSQSGHNTVSWYQQALGQGPQFIFQYYREEENGRGNFPPRFSGLQFPNYSSELNVNALELDDSALYLCASSLGQRGWEETQYFGPGTRLLVL.

In regard to this clonotype: A read error may be the cause here, since a much bigger clone is one base away. The V and J genes are TRBV7-2 and TRBJ2-7, with 7 positions matching TRBD2. CDR3 length: 14 amino acids. Germline V lookup: CDR1 SGHTA, CDR2 FQGNSA. The CDR3 spells CACSSRTSAYEQYF. CDR3 sequence (DNA): TGTGCCTGCAGCTCTAGGACTAGTGCCTACGAGCAGTACTTC.

The V gene is TRBV11-3, the J gene TRBJ2-1, with D perhaps given as TRBD1 or TRBD2 (5 bases each). This CDR3 is 14 amino acids long. V was shortened by 4 bases and J by 9 bases, with 16 bases between the two germline ends. Germline V gene data show CDR1 as SGHNT and CDR2 as YENEEA. In DNA, the CDR3 is TGTGCCAGCAGCTCCAGGGACGGTACGGGTGAGCAGTTCTTC. It encodes CASSSRDGTGEQFF.

The CDR3 loop is CASSQDYLGADTQYF. In DNA, the CDR3 is TGCGCCAGCAGCCAAGATTATCTCGGAGCAGATACGCAGTATTTT. The rearrangement links TRBV4-3 to TRBJ2-3; no firm D call. The CDR3 runs 15 residues. Germline loops: CDR1 LGHNA, CDR2 YSLEER. V was shortened by 0 bases and J by 4 bases, with 11 bases between the two germline ends.

The chain recombines TRBV15 with TRBJ2-7, with D unresolved. The germline V gene has CDR1 LNHNV and CDR2 YYDKDF (reference sequence). V lost 1 base, J lost 3 bases, and 16 bases lay in between. There are 16 residues in the CDR3. The CDR3 loop reads CATSRGVVGKNYEQYF. The CDR3 nucleotides are TGTGCCACCAGCAGAGGGGTCGTTGGCAAAAACTACGAGCAGTACTTC. The variable domain in full, with the rest retrieved from reference TRBV15 and TRBJ2-7, is DAMVIQNPRYQVTQFGKPVTLSCSQTLNHNVMYWYQQKSSQAPKLLFHYYDKDFNNEADTPDNFQSRRPNTSFCFLDIRSPGLGDTAMYLCATSRGVVGKNYEQYFGPGTRLTVT.

This clonotype turned up a few times. The V call is TRBV7-2, the J call TRBJ1-2; 7 bases map to TRBD1. The V gene's germline CDR1 is SGHTA and CDR2 FQGNSA. V lost 3 bases and J lost 3; bases outside the gene matches: 4. The CDR3 spans 14 residues. In DNA, the CDR3 is TGTGCCAGCAGCTTCACTCAGGGGGACTATGGCTACACCTTC. Translation gives CASSFTQGDYGYTF.

The genes are TRBV4-3 and TRBJ2-7; D might be TRBD1 (6 bases). The CDR3 consists of 15 residues. The V gene lost 1 base and the J gene lost 2 bases, with 12 bases spanning the gap. The germline V gene encodes CDR1 LGHNA and CDR2 YSLEER. CDR3 nucleotide sequence: TGCGCCAGCAGCCAAGGGACAGCTGATACCTACGAGCAGTACTTC. Translation: CASSQGTADTYEQYF.

This clonotype occurred many times. This chain links TRBV7-8 with TRBJ2-7, with TRBD2 identical over 8 bases. V shed 0 bases, J shed 4 bases, and the junction held 5 bases outside the gene matches. This CDR3 comprises 15 residues. The V gene's germline CDR1 is SGHVS and CDR2 FQNEAQ. CDR3 region: CASSLATGGPYEQYF. The CDR3 coding sequence is TGTGCCAGCAGCTTAGCAACGGGAGGGCCTTACGAGCAGTACTTC.

The rearrangement links TRBV6-2 or TRBV6-3 to TRBJ1-1; D call uncertain. Trimming removed 5 bases at V and 5 bases at J, with 12 bases between. The CDR3 covers 13 residues. CDR1 and CDR2 from the germline V gene are MNHEY and SVGEGT. CDR3 amino acids: CASSPWTSTEAFF. The CDR3 DNA reads TGTGCCAGCAGTCCTTGGACGAGTACTGAAGCTTTCTTT.

The chain recombines TRBV28 with TRBJ1-5; weak D call: TRBD1 (6 bases). V was cut by 7 bases and J by 1 base, with 14 bases left in between. The CDR3 sequence is 15 residues long. From germline, CDR1 is MDHEN and CDR2 SYDVKM. This CDR3 reads CASTRPGVSNQPQHF. CDR3 DNA: TGTGCCAGCACCCGACCAGGGGTGAGCAATCAGCCCCAGCATTTT. Filled out from reference TRBV28 and TRBJ1-5, the complete variable domain reads DVKVTQSSRYLVKRTGEKVFLECVQDMDHENMFWYRQDPGLGLRLIYFSYDVKMKEKGDIPEGYSVSREKKERFSLILESASTNQTSMYLCASTRPGVSNQPQHFGDGTRLSIL.

The gene calls are TRBV24-1 and TRBJ2-1; weak D call: TRBD1 (7 bases). The germline V and J ends were trimmed by 3 bases and 7 bases, with 15 bases remaining between them. CDR3 length equals 15 residues. From germline, CDR1 is KGHDR and CDR2 SFDVKD. In DNA, the CDR3 is TGTGCCACCAGTGATGCGGGACAGACAAAAAATGAGCAGTTCTTC. Amino acids: CATSDAGQTKNEQFF.

J is TRBJ1-6 and V is TRBV10-3; 7 bases fit TRBD1. The CDR3 is 14 residues long. CDR1 is ENHRY and CDR2 is SYGVKD in the germline V gene. Trimming cost V 8 bases and J 5 bases; bases outside gene matches: 6. The CDR3 DNA is TGTGCCATCTTAAGCGACAGGGATAATTCACCCCTCCACTTT. This translates into CAILSDRDNSPLHF.

The chain couples TRBV20-1 to TRBJ1-2, with 7 nucleotides matching TRBD1. The CDR3 length is 12 residues. Germline-derived CDR1 and CDR2 are DFQATT and SNEGSKA (reference sequence). Losses at the gene ends were 3 bases for V and 4 bases for J; bases not matched to a gene: 2. This chain's CDR3 is CSARGTAYGYTF. The CDR3 DNA is TGCAGTGCTAGGGGGACAGCCTATGGCTACACCTTC.

V is TRBV7-9 and J is TRBJ1-2, with 7 bases identical to TRBD1. Germline CDR1 and CDR2: SEHNR and FQNEAQ (reference sequence). The CDR3 spans 14 residues. With V trimmed by 5 bases and J by 5 bases, 8 bases remained unmatched. CDR3 region: CASSALQGTYGYTF. The CDR3 bases are TGTGCCAGCAGCGCGTTACAGGGGACTTATGGCTACACCTTC.

This clonotype appeared once. The chain links TRBV7-2 to TRBJ2-4, with D perhaps matching TRBD1 (6 bases). This CDR3 is built from 14 residues. With 1 base removed from V and 11 bases from J, the gap between germline ends came to 15 bases. CDR1 SGHTA and CDR2 FQGNSA come from the germline V gene. The CDR3 DNA is TGTGCCAGCAGCTTAGGCACCGGGACAAAAGTTCAGTACTTC. It codes for CASSLGTGTKVQYF.

The rearrangement links TRBV20-1 to TRBJ2-7, with 14 bases matching TRBD2. The V and J ends lost 6 bases and 0 bases, in that order; junction bases with no gene match: 1. This CDR3 is built from 14 residues. CDR1 and CDR2 (germline): DFQATT, SNEGSKA (reference sequence). CDR3 protein: CSAGTSGSSYEQYF. In DNA, the CDR3 is TGCAGTGCGGGGACTAGCGGGAGCTCCTACGAGCAGTACTTC.

This clonotype has just a few counts. The chain combines TRBV29-1 with TRBJ1-2; TRBD1 might be the D (6 bases). V was pared by 4 bases and J by 8 bases, with 11 bases between. In germline, CDR1 is SQVTM, CDR2 ANQGSEA. This CDR3 region has 11 residues. CDR3 in DNA: TGCAGCGTTGGGGGGGGCCGGGGCTACACCTTC. It is translated as CSVGGGRGYTF.

The genes are TRBV2 and TRBJ2-7; D is perhaps TRBD2 (5 bases). Germline assignment: CDR1 SNHLY and CDR2 FYNNEI. V lost 6 bases to trimming and J lost 5 bases, with 17 bases between them. The CDR3 has 14 residues. The CDR3 sequence is CASRRSTGNDEQYF. CDR3 DNA: TGTGCCAGCAGAAGATCTACGGGGAACGACGAGCAGTACTTC.

The chain recombines TRBV28 with TRBJ2-5; no clear D gene. Trimming cost V 6 bases and J 11 bases, with 16 bases left between them. This CDR3 has 12 residues. The V gene's germline CDR1 is MDHEN and CDR2 SYDVKM. CDR3 in amino acids: CASSWTPNEQYF. CDR3 nucleotide sequence: TGTGCCAGCAGCTGGACGCCCAATGAGCAGTACTTC. Based on the CDR3 plus reference TRBV28 and TRBJ2-5, the full variable domain is DVKVTQSSRYLVKRTGEKVFLECVQDMDHENMFWYRQDPGLGLRLIYFSYDVKMKEKGDIPEGYSVSREKKERFSLILESASTNQTSMYLCASSWTPNEQYFGPGTRLLVL.

This clonotype has ten or more counts. J is TRBJ2-7 and V is TRBV7-2; 9 nucleotides align to TRBD2. This CDR3 contains 15 residues. Germline CDR1 SGHTA, CDR2 FQGNSA. The V gene end was trimmed by 5 bases and the J gene end by 3 bases; junction bases not matched to a gene: 8. For the CDR3, the DNA is TGTGCCAGCAGCCCCCAATCGACTAGCGGCTACGAGCAGTACTTC. Its protein is CASSPQSTSGYEQYF.

The genes are TRBV6-2 or TRBV6-3 and TRBJ2-7, with TRBD1 matching 7 bases. CDR3 length: 14 residues. V lost 5 bases and J lost 2; bases outside the gene matches: 6. The germline V gene has CDR1 MNHEY and CDR2 SVGEGT. CDR3 bases: TGTGCCAGCAGTGACCGACAGGGAACCTACGAGCAGTACTTC. Translated, it gives CASSDRQGTYEQYF.